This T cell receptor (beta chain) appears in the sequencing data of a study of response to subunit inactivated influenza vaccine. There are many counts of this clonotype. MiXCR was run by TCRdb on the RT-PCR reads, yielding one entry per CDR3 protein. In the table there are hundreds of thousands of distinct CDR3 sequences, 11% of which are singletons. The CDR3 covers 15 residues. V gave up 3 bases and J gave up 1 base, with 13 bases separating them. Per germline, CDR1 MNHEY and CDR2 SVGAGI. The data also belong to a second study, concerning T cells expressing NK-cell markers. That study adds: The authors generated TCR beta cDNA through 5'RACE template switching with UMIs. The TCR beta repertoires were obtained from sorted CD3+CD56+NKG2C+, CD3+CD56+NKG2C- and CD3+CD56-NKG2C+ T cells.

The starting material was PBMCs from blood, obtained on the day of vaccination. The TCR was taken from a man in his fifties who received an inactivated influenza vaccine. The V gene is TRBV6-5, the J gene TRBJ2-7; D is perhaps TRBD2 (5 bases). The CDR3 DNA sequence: TGTGCCAGCAGTTATTTTCGGGGTAGTTCCTACGAGCAGTACTTC. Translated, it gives CASSYFRGSSYEQYF.